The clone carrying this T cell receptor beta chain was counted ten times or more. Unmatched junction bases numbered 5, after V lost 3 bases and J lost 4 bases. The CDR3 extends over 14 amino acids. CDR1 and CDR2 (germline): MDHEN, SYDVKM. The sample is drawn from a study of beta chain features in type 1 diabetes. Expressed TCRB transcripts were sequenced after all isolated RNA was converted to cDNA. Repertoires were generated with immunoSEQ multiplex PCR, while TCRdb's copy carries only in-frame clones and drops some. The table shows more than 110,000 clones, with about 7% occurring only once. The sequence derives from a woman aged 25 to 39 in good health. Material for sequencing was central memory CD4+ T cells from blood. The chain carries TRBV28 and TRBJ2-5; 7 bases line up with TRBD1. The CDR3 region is CASSLGTDTETQYF. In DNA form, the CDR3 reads TGTGCCAGCAGTTTGGGGACAGACACAGAGACCCAGTACTTC.